This passage covers 14 T cell receptor beta chains from one sample sequenced in a study of neurological immune-mediated disorders. Using its own MiXCR run on the 5' RACE reads, TCRdb lists one record per CDR3 protein. The repertoire consists of some 26,000 distinct CDR3 sequences, with 2.5% to 4% occurring once and the leading ten covering 7%. Input material: PBMCs. The receptors come from a woman in her 30s with multiple sclerosis.

At least ten counts were recorded for this clonotype. J is TRBJ1-2 and V is TRBV13, with 8 bases fitting TRBD1. Germline-derived CDR1 and CDR2 are PRHDT and FYEKMQ (reference sequence). The J segment lost 6 bases and the V segment lost 5 bases, leaving 11 bases of the junction unmatched. The length of the CDR3 is 15 residues. CDR3 residues: CASSRWTGSVDGYTF. The CDR3 DNA follows: TGTGCCAGCAGCCGATGGACAGGGAGTGTTGATGGCTACACCTTC.

This clonotype was detected only a few times. This may be a read error, as it is one base from a much larger clone. The chain uses TRBV12-3 or TRBV12-4 and TRBJ2-2, with D possibly matching TRBD1 (5 bases). Trimming took off 6 bases at V and 8 bases at J, with 13 bases between the two ends. The length of the CDR3 is 13 residues. The DNA of the CDR3 is TGTGCCAGCAGCCAGGGAACGGCGGGGGAGCTGTTTTTT. This sequence encodes CASSQGTAGELFF.

This clonotype was counted at least ten times. The V call is TRBV20-1, the J call TRBJ2-1; 7 nucleotides match TRBD2. Germline V gene lookup returns CDR1 DFQATT and CDR2 SNEGSKA (reference sequence). The junction had 7 bases not matched to a gene; V was cut back by 0 bases and J by 5 bases. This CDR3 comprises 15 residues. CDR3 in amino acids: CSAREYAGVHNEQFF. The CDR3 DNA reads TGCAGTGCTAGAGAGTACGCGGGAGTCCACAATGAGCAGTTCTTC.

This clonotype came up many times. The J gene is TRBJ2-3, the V gene TRBV20-1; D is undetermined. Germline V gene sequence: CDR1 DFQATT, CDR2 SNEGSKA (reference sequence). Trimming left V 4 bases short and J 3 bases short, with 17 bases between. The CDR3 has 15 residues. The CDR3 region is CSATRTISPTDTQYF. The CDR3 DNA reads TGCAGTGCTACCAGGACCATATCCCCTACAGATACGCAGTATTTT.

The sample holds many counts of this clonotype. The CDR3 bases are TGCAGCGTCCGACAGAGAACCTACGAGCAGTACTTC. Amino acid sequence: CSVRQRTYEQYF. V usage is TRBV29-1 and J usage is TRBJ2-7; maybe TRBD1 (5 bases). Germline V CDR1 and CDR2: SQVTM, ANQGSEA. Trimming removed 6 bases at V and 2 bases at J, with 11 bases between. The CDR3 runs to 12 residues.

This clonotype showed up many times. The rearrangement uses TRBV6-6 and TRBJ2-5, with no clear D. The germline V gene has CDR1 MNHNY and CDR2 SVGAGI (reference sequence). The CDR3 has 12 amino acids. V was cut by 6 bases and J by 1 base, with 6 bases left in between. The CDR3 loop is CASRASQETQYF. The CDR3 region has the DNA TGTGCCAGCAGAGCGTCCCAAGAGACCCAGTACTTC.

This clonotype is deemed medium-sized (0.01 to 0.1%). The CDR3 DNA follows: TGCGCCAGCAGCTATTTAGCGGGGACCACAGATACGCAGTATTTT. It encodes CASSYLAGTTDTQYF. The V and J genes are TRBV5-1 and TRBJ2-3, with 8 bases matching TRBD2. CDR1 is SGHRS and CDR2 is YFSETQ in the germline V gene. This CDR3 has 15 residues. V trimming: 3 bases; J trimming: 2 bases; junction bases outside the gene matches: 5.

In this sample, this clonotype turned up many times. The chain has TRBV2 and TRBJ2-1; a possible D gene is TRBD2 (6 bases). This CDR3 spans 15 amino acids. CDR1 is SNHLY and CDR2 is FYNNEI in the germline V gene. Trimming shortened V by 3 bases and J by 5 bases, and 14 bases separated the two germline ends. CDR3: CASSELGGRNNEQFF. The CDR3 nucleotides read TGTGCCAGCAGTGAGTTGGGGGGTAGGAACAATGAGCAGTTCTTC.

The sample holds many counts of this clonotype. J is TRBJ2-1 and V is TRBV7-9, with D hard to call. Germline-derived CDR1 and CDR2 are SEHNR and FQNEAQ (reference sequence). The CDR3 is made up of 12 amino acids. The V end lost 3 bases, the J end lost 7 bases, and 7 bases lay between the germline ends. The DNA of the CDR3 is TGTGCCAGCAGCTTTGGACGAAATGAGCAGTTCTTC. The encoded protein is CASSFGRNEQFF. Based on the CDR3 plus reference TRBV7-9 and TRBJ2-1, the full variable domain is DTGVSQNPRHKITKRGQNVTFRCDPISEHNRLYWYRQTLGQGPEFLTYFQNEAQLEKSRLLSDRFSAERPKGSFSTLEIQRTEQGDSAMYLCASSFGRNEQFFGPGTRLTVL.

At least ten counts were recorded for this clonotype. The chain uses TRBV12-3 or TRBV12-4 and TRBJ1-1; a possible D gene is TRBD1 (5 bases). The V and J ends lost 6 bases and 4 bases respectively, with 12 bases between them. This CDR3 has 13 amino acids. CDR3 residues: CASSPMGLTEAFF. In DNA form, the CDR3 reads TGTGCCAGCAGCCCGATGGGGCTCACTGAAGCTTTCTTT.

V gene TRBV25-1 combines with J gene TRBJ2-3; 8 nucleotides line up with TRBD1. CDR3 length: 17 residues. Trimming cost V 1 base and J 0 bases; bases outside gene matches: 6. Per the germline V gene, CDR1 is MGHDK and CDR2 is SYGVNS. Here the CDR3 DNA reads TGTGCCAGCAGTGAATTTGGGACAGGTGCCAGCACAGATACGCAGTATTTT. Amino acids: CASSEFGTGASTDTQYF.

This clonotype was counted many times. V usage is TRBV7-2 and J usage is TRBJ2-3; the D is unclear. CDR1 is SGHTA, CDR2 FQGNSA, per germline. This CDR3 has 14 amino acids. V was shortened by 2 bases and J by 6 bases, with 12 bases between the two germline ends. CDR3 sequence (DNA): TGTGCCAGCAGCTTAAGAGGTCCATCCGATACGCAGTATTTT. Amino acids: CASSLRGPSDTQYF.

The sample holds many counts of this clonotype. The V call is TRBV5-5, the J call TRBJ2-1; 13 nucleotides align to TRBD2. The CDR3 is made up of 15 amino acids. CDR1 is SGHKS, CDR2 YYEKEE, per germline (reference sequence). V dropped 6 bases and J dropped 8; count of bases not matched to a gene: 8. CDR3 residues: CASTWGGLAGDEQFF. CDR3 DNA: TGTGCCAGCACCTGGGGTGGACTAGCGGGAGATGAGCAGTTCTTC.

This clonotype was seen at least ten times. One end of the junction does not line up with germline, which may come from a read error. V is TRBV20-1 and J is TRBJ1-2; 7 bases agree with TRBD1. Germline V gives CDR1 DFQATT, CDR2 SNEGSKA (reference sequence). The CDR3 loop spans 16 amino acids. This CDR3 is CSASSPGTEGFIHHFF. The CDR3 bases are TGCAGTGCTAGTTCCCCCGGGACAGAGGGTTTTATTCACCACTTCTTC.